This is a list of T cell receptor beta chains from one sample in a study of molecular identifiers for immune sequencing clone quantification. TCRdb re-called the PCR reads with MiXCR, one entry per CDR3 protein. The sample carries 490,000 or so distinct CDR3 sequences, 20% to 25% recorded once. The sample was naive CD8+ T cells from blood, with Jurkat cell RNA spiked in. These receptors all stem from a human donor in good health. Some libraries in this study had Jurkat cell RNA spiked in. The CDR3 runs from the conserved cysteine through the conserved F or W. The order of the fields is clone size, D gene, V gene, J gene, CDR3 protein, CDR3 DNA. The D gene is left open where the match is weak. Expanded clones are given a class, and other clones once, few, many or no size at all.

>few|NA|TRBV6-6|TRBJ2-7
CASSYPPPQPVDEQYF
TGTGCCAGCAGTTACCCACCTCCCCAGCCGGTAGACGAGCAGTACTTC
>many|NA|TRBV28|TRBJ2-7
CASNRAVPYEQYF
TGTGCCAGCAATCGAGCGGTACCCTACGAGCAGTACTTC
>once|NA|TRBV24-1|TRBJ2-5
CATSDLLGVGCFDQETQYF
TGTGCCACCAGTGATTTGTTGGGAGTCGGGTGCTTTGACCAAGAGACCCAGTACTTC
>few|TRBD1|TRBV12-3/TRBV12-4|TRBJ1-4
CASAPGDRINEKLFF
TGTGCCAGCGCCCCGGGGGACAGAATTAATGAAAAACTGTTTTTT
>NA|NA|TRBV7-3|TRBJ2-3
CASSLGLGTQYTDTQYF
TGTGCCAGCAGCTTAGGTTTGGGGACCCAGTACACAGATACGCAGTATTTT
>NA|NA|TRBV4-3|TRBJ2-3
CASSQDALAVLDTQYF
TGCGCCAGCAGCCAAGATGCGCTAGCAGTATTAGATACGCAGTATTTT
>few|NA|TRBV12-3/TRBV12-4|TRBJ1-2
CASSFPTVDVYTF
TGTGCCAGCAGTTTCCCGACCGTGGATGTCTACACCTTC
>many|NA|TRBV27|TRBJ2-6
CATRGVDSGANVLTF
TGTGCCACCAGGGGTGTGGACTCTGGGGCCAACGTCCTGACTTTC
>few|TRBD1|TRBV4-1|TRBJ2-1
CASSTPTGGLNEQFF
TGCGCCAGCAGCACTCCTACAGGGGGCTTAAATGAGCAGTTCTTC
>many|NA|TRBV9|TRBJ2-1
CASSVVIGGSSYNEQFF
TGTGCCAGCAGCGTAGTCATCGGCGGAAGCTCCTACAATGAGCAGTTCTTC
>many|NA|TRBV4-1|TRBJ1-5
CASSPSVSNQPQHF
TGCGCCAGCAGCCCATCGGTTAGCAATCAGCCCCAGCATTTT
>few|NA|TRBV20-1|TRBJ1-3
CSAWTLDGNTIYF
TGCAGTGCCTGGACACTCGATGGAAACACCATATATTTT
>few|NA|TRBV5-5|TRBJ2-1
CASSLDIAGYNEQFF
TGTGCCAGCAGCTTGGATATCGCCGGGTACAATGAGCAGTTCTTC
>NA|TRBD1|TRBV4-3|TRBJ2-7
CASSQVGGQGRREQYF
TGCGCCAGCAGCCAAGTAGGGGGACAGGGGCGAAGGGAGCAGTACTTC
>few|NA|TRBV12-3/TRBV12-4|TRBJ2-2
CASSRTAYGTGELFF
TGTGCCAGCAGTCGGACGGCCTATGGGACCGGGGAGCTGTTTTTT
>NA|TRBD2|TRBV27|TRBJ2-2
CASSLWGFETSVPGELFF
TGTGCCAGCAGTTTATGGGGATTCGAGACTAGCGTGCCCGGGGAGCTGTTTTTT
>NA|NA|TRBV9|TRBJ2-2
CASSPGGGLGTGELFF
TGTGCCAGCAGCCCAGGTGGAGGGCTCGGCACCGGGGAGCTGTTTTTT
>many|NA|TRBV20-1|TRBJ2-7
CSARLPWGYEQYF
TGCAGTGCTAGGTTGCCCTGGGGTTACGAGCAGTACTTC
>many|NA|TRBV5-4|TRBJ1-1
CASSVVGGATGSNTEAFF
TGTGCCAGCAGCGTTGTTGGGGGCGCTACAGGGTCGAACACTGAAGCTTTCTTT
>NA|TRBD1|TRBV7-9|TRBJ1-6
CASSLSQDRVGSPLHF
TGTGCCAGCAGCTTAAGCCAAGACAGGGTTGGGTCACCCCTCCACTTT
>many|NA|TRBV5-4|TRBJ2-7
CASSVSGRSSYEQYF
TGTGCCAGCAGCGTTTCTGGGCGCAGCTCCTACGAGCAGTACTTC
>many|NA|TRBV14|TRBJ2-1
CASSQTYGTPLF
TGTGCCAGCAGCCAGACCTACGGTACTCCACTCTTC
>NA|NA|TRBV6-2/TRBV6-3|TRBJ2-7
CASRDDEQYF
TGTGCCAGCAGGGACGACGAGCAGTACTTC
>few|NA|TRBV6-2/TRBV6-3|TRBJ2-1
CASAPGVYNEQFF
TGTGCCAGCGCCCCGGGGGTGTACAATGAGCAGTTCTTC
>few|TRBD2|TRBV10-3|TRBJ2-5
CAISDGTSGSMETQYF
TGTGCCATCAGTGACGGGACTAGCGGGAGTATGGAGACCCAGTACTTC
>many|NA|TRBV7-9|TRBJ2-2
CASSLSVMRGQDTGELFF
TGTGCCAGCAGCTTAAGTGTTATGAGAGGGCAAGACACCGGGGAGCTGTTTTTT
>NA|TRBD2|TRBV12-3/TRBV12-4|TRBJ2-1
CASRDPSGGAGNEQFF
TGTGCCAGCAGAGATCCTAGCGGGGGGGCCGGAAATGAGCAGTTCTTC
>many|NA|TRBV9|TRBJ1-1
CASSPSGGVGTEAFF
TGTGCCAGCAGCCCGAGCGGAGGTGTGGGGACTGAAGCTTTCTTT
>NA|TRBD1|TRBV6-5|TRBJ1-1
CASSYSGDRGPTEAFF
TGTGCCAGCAGTTACTCGGGGGACAGGGGGCCCACTGAAGCTTTCTTT
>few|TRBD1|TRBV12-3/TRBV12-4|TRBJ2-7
CASTPGTAYEQYF
TGTGCCAGCACTCCCGGGACAGCCTACGAGCAGTACTTC
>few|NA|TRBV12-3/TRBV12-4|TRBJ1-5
CASSSGGFQPQHF
TGTGCCAGCAGTTCGGGGGGGTTTCAGCCCCAGCATTTT
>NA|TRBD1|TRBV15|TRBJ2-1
CATSARDRGYNEQFF
TGTGCCACCAGCGCCCGGGACAGGGGCTACAATGAGCAGTTCTTC
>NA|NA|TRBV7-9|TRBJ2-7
CASSRDAAYEQYF
TGTGCCAGCAGTCGGGACGCAGCCTACGAGCAGTACTTC